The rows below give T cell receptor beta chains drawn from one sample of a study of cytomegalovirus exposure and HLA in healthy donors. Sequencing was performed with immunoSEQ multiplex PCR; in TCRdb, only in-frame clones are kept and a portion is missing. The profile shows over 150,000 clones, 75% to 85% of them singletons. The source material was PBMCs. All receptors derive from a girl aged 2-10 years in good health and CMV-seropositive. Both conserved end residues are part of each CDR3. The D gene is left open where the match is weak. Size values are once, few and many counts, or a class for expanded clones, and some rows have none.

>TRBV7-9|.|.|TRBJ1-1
CASSNGVGTEAFF
TGTGCCAGCAGCAACGGGGTAGGCACTGAAGCTTTCTTT
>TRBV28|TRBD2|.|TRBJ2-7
CASSSGTSGSHFSYEQYF
TGTGCCAGCAGTTCCGGGACTAGCGGGAGTCACTTCTCCTACGAGCAGTACTTC
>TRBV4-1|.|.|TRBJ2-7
CASSQGAGFNEQYF
TGCGCCAGCAGCCAGGGGGCCGGGTTCAACGAGCAGTACTTC
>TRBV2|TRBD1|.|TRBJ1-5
CASSERTGHQPQHF
TGTGCCAGCAGTGAACGGACAGGGCATCAGCCCCAGCATTTT
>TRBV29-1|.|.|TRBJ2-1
CSGGAGTGGEQFF
TGCAGCGGTGGAGCGGGGACCGGGGGCGAGCAGTTCTTC
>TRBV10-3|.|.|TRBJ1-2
CAISGQYGYTF
TGTGCCATCAGCGGACAGTATGGCTACACCTTC
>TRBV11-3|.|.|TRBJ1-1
CASSPSAGEAMNTEAFF
TGTGCCAGCAGCCCCTCGGCTGGAGAGGCCATGAACACTGAAGCTTTCTTT
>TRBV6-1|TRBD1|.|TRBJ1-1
CASSEIRTGPAFF
TGTGCCAGCAGTGAAATTCGGACAGGGCCAGCTTTCTTT
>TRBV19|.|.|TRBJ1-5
CATSPAGYSNQPQHF
TGTGCCACCTCGCCGGCGGGGTATAGCAATCAGCCCCAGCATTTT
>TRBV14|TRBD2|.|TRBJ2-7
CASNSLASGGTYEQYF
TGTGCCAGCAATTCCCTCGCTAGCGGGGGGACCTACGAGCAGTACTTC
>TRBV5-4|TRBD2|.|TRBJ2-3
CASSLGLAGGGGDTQYF
TGTGCCAGCAGCTTGGGACTAGCGGGCGGTGGAGGAGATACGCAGTATTTT
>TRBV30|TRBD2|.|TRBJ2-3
CAWSPSGANRDTQYF
TGTGCCTGGAGCCCTAGCGGAGCCAATAGAGATACGCAGTATTTT
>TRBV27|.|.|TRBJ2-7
CASSFRGYEQYF
TGTGCCAGCAGTTTCCGGGGGTACGAGCAGTACTTC
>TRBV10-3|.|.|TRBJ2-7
CAIRDSSSSYEQYF
TGTGCCATCAGAGACTCCTCCTCCTCCTACGAGCAGTACTTC
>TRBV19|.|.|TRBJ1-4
CASSQRRMANEKLFF
TGTGCCAGTAGTCAGCGTCGGATGGCTAATGAAAAACTGTTTTTT
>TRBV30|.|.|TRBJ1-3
CAWTPSTVYSGNTIYF
TGTGCCTGGACCCCATCCACAGTTTACTCTGGAAACACCATATATTTT
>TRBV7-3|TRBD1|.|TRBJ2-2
CASSLLGTGTGELFF
TGTGCCAGCAGCCTCCTCGGGACAGGAACCGGGGAGCTGTTTTTT
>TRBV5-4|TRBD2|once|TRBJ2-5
CASSPLAGQGETQYF
TGTGCCAGCAGCCCACTAGCGGGACAAGGGGAGACCCAGTACTTC
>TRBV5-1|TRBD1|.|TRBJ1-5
CASSWGTGDQPQHF
TGCGCCAGCAGCTGGGGGACAGGGGATCAGCCCCAGCATTTT
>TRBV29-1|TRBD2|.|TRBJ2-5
CSVEVERERVQATQYF
TGCAGCGTTGAAGTAGAGCGGGAGAGGGTTCAAGCGACCCAGTACTTC
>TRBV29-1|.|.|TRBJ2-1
CSVSRRGGPGNEQFF
TGCAGCGTTTCCCGAAGGGGGGGCCCGGGCAATGAGCAGTTCTTC
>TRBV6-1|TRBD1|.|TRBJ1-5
CASREIGTVPNQPQHF
TGTGCCAGCAGAGAAATCGGGACAGTACCGAATCAGCCCCAGCATTTT
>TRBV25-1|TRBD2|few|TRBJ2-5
CASTGLAPETQYF
TGTGCCAGCACGGGACTAGCCCCGGAGACCCAGTACTTC
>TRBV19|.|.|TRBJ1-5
CASSLTGQLNNQPQHF
TGTGCCAGTAGCCTAACCGGACAGCTTAACAATCAGCCCCAGCATTTT
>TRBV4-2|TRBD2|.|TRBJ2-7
CASSQVLAGGPYEQYF
TGTGCCAGCAGCCAAGTGCTAGCGGGAGGTCCCTACGAGCAGTACTTC
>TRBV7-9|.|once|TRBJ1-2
CASRISDSYGYTF
TGTGCCAGCAGAATATCAGACAGCTATGGCTACACCTTC
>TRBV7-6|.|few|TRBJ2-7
CASSRTASSSSYEQYF
TGTGCCAGCAGCCGGACAGCGTCGTCAAGCTCCTACGAGCAGTACTTC
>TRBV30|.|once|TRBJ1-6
CAWKWPYNSPLHF
TGTGCCTGGAAATGGCCCTATAATTCACCCCTCCACTTT
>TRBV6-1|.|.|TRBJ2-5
CASSHIGGVLYF
TGTGCCAGCAGCCATATTGGAGGGGTCTTGTACTTC
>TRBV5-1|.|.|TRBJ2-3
CASSLALAGADTQYF
TGCGCCAGCAGCTTGGCCTTGGCAGGGGCAGATACGCAGTATTTT